These T cell receptor beta chains were read from a single sample in a study of T cell responses to AZD1222 COVID-19 vaccine. Assay: immunoSEQ multiplex PCR; the TCRdb copy retains only in-frame clones and omits some. The sample has approximately 100,000 clones; around nine tenths are singletons. Material: peripheral blood, obtained on day 0 of AZD1222 vaccination. The receptors were sampled from an adult in good health. Both conserved end residues are part of each CDR3. The D gene is left open where the match is weak. Clone sizes are given selectively: once, few, many, or a class where the clone is expanded.

>TRBJ2-2|-|TRBV4-2|-
TGTGCCAGCAGCCAAGATCCCGGGGGAAACACCGGGGAGCTGTTTTTT
CASSQDPGGNTGELFF
>TRBJ2-7|-|TRBV4-1|-
TGCGCCAGCAGCCAAATTGACAGCTACGAGCAGTACTTC
CASSQIDSYEQYF
>TRBJ2-1|TRBD2|TRBV13|-
TGTGCCAGCAGCTTACAACGGGGGGGCCGGAGTGAGCAGTTCTTC
CASSLQRGGRSEQFF
>TRBJ1-2|TRBD1|TRBV6-5|once
TGTGCCAGCAGTTTACGGGGACAGGGGGTTTATGGCTACACCTTC
CASSLRGQGVYGYTF
>TRBJ1-5|-|TRBV25-1|-
TGTGCCAGCAGTGACCTGGGGGCTGGTCAGCCCCAGCATTTT
CASSDLGAGQPQHF
>TRBJ1-4|TRBD1|TRBV5-1|-
TGCGCCAGCAGCGCTGACAGGGTGCCAAATGAAAAACTGTTTTTT
CASSADRVPNEKLFF
>TRBJ1-6|-|TRBV11-2|-
TGTGCCAGCTCACAGCGGAATAATTCACCCCTCCACTTT
CASSQRNNSPLHF
>TRBJ1-2|-|TRBV6-1|-
TGTGCCAGCAGTGAAGGGACAGCCCTTACGCGGGACTATGGCTACACCTTC
CASSEGTALTRDYGYTF
>TRBJ2-3|TRBD2|TRBV15|-
TGTGCCACCAGCAGAGGATCGGGACTAGCCGGCACAGATACGCAGTATTTT
CATSRGSGLAGTDTQYF
>TRBJ2-2|-|TRBV6-5|-
TGTGCCAGCATAGGGGGGGCCACCGGGGAGCTGTTTTTT
CASIGGATGELFF
>TRBJ2-2|TRBD2|TRBV4-1|-
TGCGCCAGCAGCCAAGTAGGGGGACTAGCGGGGGTGAACACCGGGGAGCTGTTTTTT
CASSQVGGLAGVNTGELFF
>TRBJ2-1|-|TRBV10-1|few
TGCGCCAGCAGTTACGGGGGGCCAGTGGGTGAGCAGTTCTTC
CASSYGGPVGEQFF
>TRBJ1-5|-|TRBV28|-
TGTGCCAGCAGTTATAGGCAGGTCTTCTATCAGCCCCAGCATTTT
CASSYRQVFYQPQHF
>TRBJ2-5|TRBD1|TRBV28|-
TGTGCCAGCAGTTTACCGCCACAGGGGGAGCAAGAGACCCAGTACTTC
CASSLPPQGEQETQYF
>TRBJ1-1|-|TRBV9|-
TGTGCCAGCAGCACCCAGCCGGGGTTTGGGACTGAAGCTTTCTTT
CASSTQPGFGTEAFF
>TRBJ2-1|TRBD1|TRBV5-1|-
TGCGCCAGCAGCCCATTCCCGACCGGGACAGCGTCCTACAATGAGCAGTTCTTC
CASSPFPTGTASYNEQFF
>TRBJ1-2|-|TRBV28|-
TGTGCCATTATGAATTGGGGAAACTATGGCTACACCTTC
CAIMNWGNYGYTF
>TRBJ2-1|-|TRBV11-3|few
TGTGCCAGCAGCCCAGCCCCAGGTGAGCAGTTCTTC
CASSPAPGEQFF
>TRBJ2-5|TRBD2|TRBV3-1/TRBV3-2|-
TGTGCCAGCAGCCCACATGGTGGAGCGGGGGGGGAGACCCAGTACTTC
CASSPHGGAGGETQYF
>TRBJ2-5|-|TRBV18|-
TGTGCCAGCTCACCATGGGAAGAGACCCAGTACTTC
CASSPWEETQYF
>TRBJ2-5|-|TRBV4-2|-
TGTGCCAGCAGCCAAGTCTACCAAGAGACCCAGTACTTC
CASSQVYQETQYF
>TRBJ1-3|-|TRBV2|-
TGTGCCAGCAGTGAAGCGCGGAGCAGATACGGAAACACCATATATTTT
CASSEARSRYGNTIYF
>TRBJ2-2|-|TRBV6-1|-
TGTGCCAGCAGTGAAGCGCAGTTTGCGGCGTCCGGGGAGCTGTTTTTT
CASSEAQFAASGELFF
>TRBJ1-2|-|TRBV19|once
TGTGCCAGCACCTCCCCGGCTAACTATGGCTACACCTTC
CASTSPANYGYTF
>TRBJ2-7|-|TRBV2|once
TGTGCCAGCACCCGAGGGGACTACGAGCAGTACTTC
CASTRGDYEQYF
>TRBJ1-4|-|TRBV2|once
TGTGCCAGCAGTGACCAGCCCGGGAAAAATGAAAAACTGTTTTTT
CASSDQPGKNEKLFF
>TRBJ1-2|-|TRBV7-8|-
TGTGCCAGCAGCCCGGACGGTCGCTCGGTTGGCTACACCTTC
CASSPDGRSVGYTF
>TRBJ2-1|TRBD2|TRBV11-3|-
TGTGCCAGCAGCTTAGGTGGCGGGGGGGTCAATGAGCAGTTCTTC
CASSLGGGGVNEQFF
>TRBJ2-4|-|TRBV5-4|-
TGTGCCAGCAGCTCCGAACAGGGAGGGAGTGAAAACATTCAGTACTTC
CASSSEQGGSENIQYF
>TRBJ1-6|-|TRBV28|once
TGTGCCAGCGAACAGGACTATAATTCACCCCTCCACTTT
CASEQDYNSPLHF
>TRBJ2-3|-|TRBV14|-
TGTGCCAGCAGCCAAGTTGGGGGTACAGATACGCAGTATTTT
CASSQVGGTDTQYF
>TRBJ1-1|-|TRBV3-1/TRBV3-2|once
TGTGCCAGCAGCCAAACGACGCCGGACACTGAAGCTTTCTTT
CASSQTTPDTEAFF
>TRBJ1-2|TRBD1|TRBV4-1|once
TGCGCCAGCAGCCAAGTGAGGACAGGAACTTATGGCTACACCTTC
CASSQVRTGTYGYTF
>TRBJ2-1|-|TRBV29-1|-
TGCAGCGCCGAACGGGTTGCGGGGGCTGAGCAGTTCTTC
CSAERVAGAEQFF
>TRBJ1-4|-|TRBV10-1|once
TGCGCCAGCAGTGACGGCCATGAAAAACTGTTTTTT
CASSDGHEKLFF
>TRBJ1-2|-|TRBV16|-
TGTGCCAGCAGCCCTACGACAGCTAACTATGGCTACACCTTC
CASSPTTANYGYTF
>TRBJ1-5|TRBD1|TRBV6-5|-
TGTGCCAGCAGTCCGGGACAGGGATGGGATCAGCCCCAGCATTTT
CASSPGQGWDQPQHF
>TRBJ1-4|TRBD1|TRBV6-5|few
TGTGCCAGCAGTTACACTCCGGGACAGGGGAGTGAAAAACTGTTTTTT
CASSYTPGQGSEKLFF
>TRBJ1-2|-|TRBV28|-
TGTGCCAGCAGTTTCCCAAGGGGTGCCAGCTATGGCTACACCTTC
CASSFPRGASYGYTF
>TRBJ2-1|-|TRBV9|-
TGTGCCAGCAGCGTAGTAGGGCGGGGAGGCTACAATGAGCAGTTCTTC
CASSVVGRGGYNEQFF
>TRBJ2-1|-|TRBV4-1|-
TGCGCCAGCAGCGGCCTCCCTGGACACAATGAGCAGTTCTTC
CASSGLPGHNEQFF
>TRBJ2-7|-|TRBV19|-
TGTGCCAGTAGTCAACGGACAAATGACTACGAGCAGTACTTC
CASSQRTNDYEQYF
>TRBJ1-2|TRBD1|TRBV30|-
TGTGCCTGGAGTCTTAAGAGGACAGGGACAGGGGGCGGCTACACCTTC
CAWSLKRTGTGGGYTF
>TRBJ2-7|TRBD1|TRBV5-1|-
TGCGCCAGCAGCTTCAGGACAGGAACCTACGAGCAGTACTTC
CASSFRTGTYEQYF
>TRBJ1-4|-|TRBV25-1|once
TGTGCCACCAACGGTGGCGGAGGGGAAAAACTGTTTTTT
CATNGGGGEKLFF
>TRBJ2-1|TRBD2|TRBV12-3/TRBV12-4|-
TGTGCCAGCAGTTTACTAGCGGGGGGGAACCAGTTCTTC
CASSLLAGGNQFF
>TRBJ2-3|TRBD2|TRBV5-4|-
TGTGCCAGCAGCCCAGGACTAGCGGGGGGGTATACGCAGTATTTT
CASSPGLAGGYTQYF
>TRBJ2-1|-|TRBV27|once
TGTGCCAGCAGTCCGCTAGCGGGACAGGGGTTGGGCAATGAGCAGTTCTTC
CASSPLAGQGLGNEQFF
>TRBJ2-2|-|TRBV18|-
TGTGCCAGCTCACCAGCAGCAGCGAACACCGGGGAGCTGTTTTTT
CASSPAAANTGELFF
>TRBJ1-2|TRBD1|TRBV2|-
TGTGCCAGCAGCCCCGGACAGGGGGTTGCCTATGGCTACACCTTC
CASSPGQGVAYGYTF
>TRBJ1-1|-|TRBV20-1|-
TGCAGTGCTAGTAAACAGGGAGATGAAGCTTTCTTT
CSASKQGDEAFF
>TRBJ1-1|-|TRBV2|once
TGTGCCAGCAGGCCGGGCGAGGTGCGGACTGAAGCTTTCTTT
CASRPGEVRTEAFF
>TRBJ1-2|-|TRBV7-9|-
TGTGCCAGCAGCTACCAGGACAGCTATGGCTACACCTTC
CASSYQDSYGYTF
>TRBJ1-1|-|TRBV5-6|once
TGTGCCAGCAGCTTGGGCCAATGGAGTAATGAAGCTTTCTTT
CASSLGQWSNEAFF
>TRBJ2-7|-|TRBV5-4|-
TGTGCCAGCAGCTTGGAGGCGGGTACCACCTACGAGCAGTACTTC
CASSLEAGTTYEQYF
>TRBJ1-2|-|TRBV28|-
TGTGCCAGCAGTAAACAGGGAGTCTATGGCTACACCTTC
CASSKQGVYGYTF
>TRBJ1-2|-|TRBV2|-
TGTGCCAGCTGGGTAGACTATGGCTACACCTTC
CASWVDYGYTF
>TRBJ2-3|TRBD2|TRBV20-1|-
TGCAGTGCTAGTCCAGCGGGGGGGGGCGATACGCAGTATTTT
CSASPAGGGDTQYF